These T cell receptor beta chains were read from a single sample in a study of blood T cell repertoires in COVID-19. Profiled with immunoSEQ multiplex PCR; TCRdb holds only in-frame clones, not every one. The sample lists about 320,000 clones, over 90% seen once, with roughly 3.9% in the top ten. Sequenced sample: PBMCs or T cells enriched from blood (not recorded which). Every receptor here comes from a woman aged 25-40 years who had been exposed to COVID-19. The CDR3 runs from the conserved cysteine through the conserved F or W. Each record gives: V gene, D gene, J gene, clone size, CDR3 protein, CDR3 DNA. D genes are given only for firm matches. The size of a clone is reported for some rows only, either as once, few or many, or as a class for expanded clones.

V gene: TRBV5-6; D gene: TRBD1; J gene: TRBJ1-2; clone size: .; CDR3 protein: CASSLADRGLWDYGYTF; CDR3 DNA: TGTGCCAGCAGCTTAGCAGACAGGGGGCTATGGGACTATGGCTACACCTTC
V gene: TRBV5-1; D gene: .; J gene: TRBJ2-5; clone size: .; CDR3 protein: CASSLASNPFETQYF; CDR3 DNA: TGCGCCAGCAGCTTGGCTAGCAATCCCTTCGAGACCCAGTACTTC
V gene: TRBV14; D gene: TRBD1; J gene: TRBJ1-2; clone size: .; CDR3 protein: CASSQGGTAPYGYTF; CDR3 DNA: TGTGCCAGCAGCCAAGGGGGGACAGCCCCCTATGGCTACACCTTC
V gene: TRBV19; D gene: .; J gene: TRBJ2-5; clone size: .; CDR3 protein: CASSRGEETQYF; CDR3 DNA: TGTGCCAGTAGTAGGGGGGAAGAGACCCAGTACTTC
V gene: TRBV10-3; D gene: TRBD2; J gene: TRBJ2-3; clone size: once; CDR3 protein: CAISSMVAGVTDTQYF; CDR3 DNA: TGTGCCATCAGCTCTATGGTGGCGGGGGTCACAGATACGCAGTATTTT
V gene: TRBV2; D gene: .; J gene: TRBJ1-1; clone size: .; CDR3 protein: CASSWTAITEAFF; CDR3 DNA: TGTGCCAGCAGTTGGACAGCGATCACTGAAGCTTTCTTT
V gene: TRBV10-2; D gene: TRBD2; J gene: TRBJ2-7; clone size: .; CDR3 protein: CASSWTSDSSYEQYF; CDR3 DNA: TGCGCCAGCAGTTGGACTAGCGATAGCTCCTACGAGCAGTACTTC
V gene: TRBV30; D gene: .; J gene: TRBJ2-1; clone size: .; CDR3 protein: CAWSRGAGVPSSYNEQFF; CDR3 DNA: TGTGCCTGGAGCCGTGGGGCAGGGGTCCCCTCCTCCTACAATGAGCAGTTCTTC
V gene: TRBV12-3/TRBV12-4; D gene: TRBD1; J gene: TRBJ1-1; clone size: .; CDR3 protein: CASSPGTGEAFF; CDR3 DNA: TGTGCCAGCAGTCCCGGGACAGGTGAAGCTTTCTTT
V gene: TRBV13; D gene: TRBD2; J gene: TRBJ2-5; clone size: .; CDR3 protein: CASSFRLAGGVDQYF; CDR3 DNA: TGTGCCAGCAGCTTCAGACTAGCGGGGGGCGTAGACCAGTACTTC
V gene: TRBV11-2; D gene: .; J gene: TRBJ2-5; clone size: .; CDR3 protein: CASSLGLETQYF; CDR3 DNA: TGTGCCAGCAGCTTGGGACTCGAGACCCAGTACTTC
V gene: TRBV6-5; D gene: .; J gene: TRBJ1-2; clone size: .; CDR3 protein: CASSYVRVSEFYGYTF; CDR3 DNA: TGTGCCAGCAGTTACGTTCGAGTGTCGGAGTTCTATGGCTACACCTTC
V gene: TRBV27; D gene: TRBD1; J gene: TRBJ1-5; clone size: .; CDR3 protein: CASSIQGGFQPQHF; CDR3 DNA: TGTGCCAGCAGTATACAGGGGGGGTTTCAGCCCCAGCATTTT
V gene: TRBV2; D gene: .; J gene: TRBJ1-6; clone size: .; CDR3 protein: CASRCGTYYNSPLHF; CDR3 DNA: TGTGCCAGCAGGTGCGGGACCTATTATAATTCACCCCTCCACTTT
V gene: TRBV19; D gene: .; J gene: TRBJ1-1; clone size: .; CDR3 protein: CASSISPRGREAFF; CDR3 DNA: TGTGCCAGTAGTATTTCCCCACGTGGCAGGGAAGCTTTCTTT
V gene: TRBV2; D gene: .; J gene: TRBJ1-3; clone size: .; CDR3 protein: CASSEGVRRGNTIYF; CDR3 DNA: TGTGCCAGCAGTGAAGGTGTCAGAAGAGGAAACACCATATATTTT
V gene: TRBV4-3; D gene: TRBD1; J gene: TRBJ1-6; clone size: few; CDR3 protein: CASSQTAAGTGQSPLHF; CDR3 DNA: TGCGCCAGCAGCCAGACTGCGGCCGGGACAGGGCAATCACCCCTCCACTTT
V gene: TRBV19; D gene: .; J gene: TRBJ2-1; clone size: few; CDR3 protein: CASSIAGWGDSYNEQFF; CDR3 DNA: TGTGCCAGTAGTATAGCTGGGTGGGGGGACTCCTACAATGAGCAGTTCTTC
V gene: TRBV5-6; D gene: .; J gene: TRBJ1-2; clone size: .; CDR3 protein: CASSFYRAYGYTF; CDR3 DNA: TGTGCCAGCAGCTTCTACAGGGCCTATGGCTACACCTTC
V gene: TRBV15; D gene: TRBD1; J gene: TRBJ2-4; clone size: few; CDR3 protein: CATKGTGVVIQYF; CDR3 DNA: TGTGCCACCAAGGGGACAGGGGTCGTCATTCAGTACTTC
V gene: TRBV5-1; D gene: .; J gene: TRBJ2-3; clone size: .; CDR3 protein: CASSLGRVGDTQYF; CDR3 DNA: TGCGCCAGCAGCTTGGGCAGGGTCGGTGATACGCAGTATTTT
V gene: TRBV4-1; D gene: .; J gene: TRBJ1-2; clone size: .; CDR3 protein: CASSQEGSQIRYGYTF; CDR3 DNA: TGCGCCAGCAGCCAAGAAGGTTCACAGATCCGTTATGGCTACACCTTC